These 19 T cell receptor beta chains were all obtained from the same sample, sequenced in a study of neoadjuvant nivolumab and ipilimumab in lung cancer (dated by TCRdb to 2018 to 2020). The sample's time point, from its label and the paper: at surgical resection after neoadjuvant nivolumab +/- ipilimumab. Preparation of the library involved the immunoSEQ multiplex PCR assay. Not all clones reach the TCRdb copy of this immuneACCESS table, which keeps in-frame sequences only. Checked studies attribute under half of the gap to unresolved V genes and leave the rest unexplained. For this sample the table gives around 7,500 clones, of which about nine tenths were detected only once. Together, the top ten hold roughly 2.4% of the sample. The material was tumor tissue, obtained after neoadjuvant nivolumab, alone or with ipilimumab, at or shortly before surgery. These receptors came from an adult with non-small cell lung cancer. Some clones in this sample may be carry-over from other donors' samples.

The chain couples TRBV15 to TRBJ2-5; a possible D gene is TRBD2 (5 bases). The germline gives CDR1 LNHNV, CDR2 YYDKDF (reference sequence). With 5 bases removed from V and 4 bases from J, the gap between germline ends came to 14 bases. This CDR3 is built from 14 residues. In nucleotides, the CDR3 is TGTGCCACCAGCGGACCACGGGGTAGAGAGACCCAGTACTTC. It translates to CATSGPRGRETQYF.

The sample holds a few counts of this clone. This sequence joins TRBV29-1 and TRBJ2-2; TRBD1 matches 9 bases. Germline loops: CDR1 SQVTM, CDR2 ANQGSEA. The CDR3 sequence is 14 residues long. The V gene end was trimmed by 5 bases and the J gene end by 6 bases; junction bases not matched to a gene: 7. The CDR3 reads CSVWDREAAGELFF. The CDR3 nucleotides read TGCAGCGTTTGGGACAGGGAGGCGGCCGGGGAGCTGTTTTTT.

The J gene is TRBJ2-1, the V gene TRBV19, with 13 bases matching TRBD2. V gave up 4 bases and J gave up 6 bases; unmatched junction bases: 3. This CDR3 is 15 amino acids long. Germline values: CDR1 LNHDA, CDR2 SQIVND (reference sequence). The CDR3 reads CASSRTSGSLNEQFF. Written as DNA, the CDR3 is TGTGCCAGTAGTAGGACTAGCGGGAGCCTCAATGAGCAGTTCTTC.

The rearrangement links TRBV7-2 to TRBJ2-1; 11 bases are shared with TRBD2. CDR3 length equals 16 residues. V trimming: 5 bases; J trimming: 3 bases; junction bases outside the gene matches: 6. Germline CDR1 reads SGHTA; CDR2 reads FQGNSA. In DNA form, the CDR3 reads TGTGCCAGCAGCCCATTGACTAGCGGGATCTACAATGAGCAGTTCTTC. This sequence encodes CASSPLTSGIYNEQFF.

The chain uses TRBV11-2 and TRBJ2-2; D not certain. The germline V gene encodes CDR1 SGHAT and CDR2 FQNNGV. The V end lost 1 base, the J end lost 2 bases, and 8 bases lay between the germline ends. The CDR3 runs to 15 residues. This CDR3 reads CASSLGDFNTGELFF. CDR3 DNA sequence: TGTGCCAGCAGCTTAGGTGACTTCAACACCGGGGAGCTGTTTTTT.

The V gene is TRBV5-4, the J gene TRBJ2-3; D unresolved. Germline assignment: CDR1 SGHNT and CDR2 YYREEE (reference sequence). The V gene lost 2 bases and the J gene lost 6 bases, with 10 bases spanning the gap. This CDR3 is built from 13 residues. The CDR3 reads CASSFPPGDTQYF. In DNA, the CDR3 is TGTGCCAGCAGCTTTCCCCCCGGGGATACGCAGTATTTT.

The count of this clone is one. This chain uses TRBV10-3 with TRBJ1-1, with D possibly TRBD1 on 6 matching bases. CDR3 length: 14 residues. CDR1 is ENHRY, CDR2 SYGVKD, per germline. Deletions cut 0 bases from V and 7 bases from J, with 12 bases between. In DNA form, the CDR3 reads TGTGCCATCAGTGAGTCGACAGGAAGAGTTGAAGCTTTCTTT. Protein sequence: CAISESTGRVEAFF.

V is TRBV5-1 and J is TRBJ2-3; D not certain. This CDR3 has 13 residues. Germline V lookup: CDR1 SGHRS, CDR2 YFSETQ. Deletions cut 4 bases from V and 1 base from J, with 7 bases between. CDR3 sequence (DNA): TGCGCCAGCAGCGAGCCGGGCACAGATACGCAGTATTTT. Translating gives CASSEPGTDTQYF. Using reference TRBV5-1 and TRBJ2-3 for the parts outside the CDR3, the full variable domain is KAGVTQTPRYLIKTRGQQVTLSCSPISGHRSVSWYQQTPGQGLQFLFEYFSETQRNKGNFPGRFSGRQFSNSRSEMNVSTLELGDSALYLCASSEPGTDTQYFGPGTRLTVL.

This clone has just one count. The chain couples TRBV27 to TRBJ2-1; a possible D gene is TRBD2 (6 bases). The length of the CDR3 is 12 residues. Between the trimmed V and J ends, which lost 5 bases and 8 bases, there was a span of 10 bases. The V gene's germline CDR1 is MNHEY and CDR2 SMNVEV (reference sequence). The DNA of the CDR3 is TGTGCCAGCAGTCGGGGGAGGTATGAGCAGTTCTTC. As protein: CASSRGRYEQFF.

CDR3 amino acids: CASSPPGTGSNTEAFF. The CDR3 DNA is TGTGCCAGCAGCCCCCCCGGGACAGGGTCGAACACTGAAGCTTTCTTT. The V call is TRBV9, the J call TRBJ1-1; 9 bases line up with TRBD1. Germline CDR1 SGDLS, CDR2 YYNGEE. Trimming removed 4 bases from V and 1 base from J; junction bases left unmatched: 8. The CDR3 has 16 amino acids.

CDR3 region: CAISESGTATNEKLFF. CDR3 coding DNA: TGTGCCATCAGTGAGTCCGGGACAGCAACTAATGAAAAACTGTTTTTT. The V and J genes are TRBV10-3 and TRBJ1-4; TRBD1 aligns across 7 bases. Germline trimming cut 0 bases from V and 0 bases from J; bases unmatched to any gene: 1. Germline CDR1 reads ENHRY; CDR2 reads SYGVKD. The CDR3 totals 16 residues.

The gene calls are TRBV10-3 and TRBJ1-2; 11 bases match TRBD1. The V segment lost 6 bases and the J segment 7 bases; nucleotides outside the gene matches: 1. The CDR3 loop spans 12 amino acids. Germline lookup yields CDR1 ENHRY and CDR2 SYGVKD. DNA for the CDR3: TGTGCCATCAGGGGGACAGGGGGTGGCTACACCTTC. Protein: CAIRGTGGGYTF.

The chain combines TRBV11-2 with TRBJ2-6; D tentatively fits TRBD1 or TRBD2 (5 bases each). V lost 2 bases and J 0 bases, leaving 11 bases between the germline ends. Germline V CDR1 and CDR2: SGHAT, FQNNGV. CDR3 size: 17 residues. The CDR3 region is CASSLMGRTSGANVLTF. CDR3 DNA: TGTGCCAGCAGCTTAATGGGACGGACCTCTGGGGCCAACGTCCTGACTTTC.

The rearrangement links TRBV5-1 to TRBJ2-5; D not certain. CDR1 SGHRS and CDR2 YFSETQ come from the germline V gene. Trimming stripped 4 bases from V and 0 bases from J, with 1 base between. This CDR3 comprises 11 residues. Here the CDR3 reads CASSNQETQYF. DNA of the CDR3: TGCGCCAGCAGCAACCAAGAGACCCAGTACTTC.

This chain links TRBV9 with TRBJ2-7; 10 bases match TRBD2. The germline gives CDR1 SGDLS, CDR2 YYNGEE. V trimming: 0 bases; J trimming: 1 base; junction bases outside the gene matches: 7. The CDR3 runs 17 residues. For the CDR3, the DNA is TGTGCCAGCAGCGTAGGCCTAGCGGGGGCTGCGTCCTACGAGCAGTACTTC. Translating it yields CASSVGLAGAASYEQYF.

CDR3 DNA: TGCAGCGTTGTAATCGGGATCGGTACCTACGAGCAGTACTTC. This encodes CSVVIGIGTYEQYF. V gene TRBV29-1 combines with J gene TRBJ2-7; TRBD2 might be the D (5 bases). The CDR3 runs to 14 residues. V was cut by 4 bases and J by 2 bases, with 15 bases left in between. Germline CDR1 and CDR2: SQVTM and ANQGSEA.

The chain links TRBV6-5 to TRBJ1-1; D not certain. Trimming shortened V by 2 bases and J by 0 bases, and 7 bases separated the two germline ends. Germline CDR1 reads MNHEY; CDR2 reads SVGAGI. The CDR3 sequence is 14 residues long. CDR3 in amino acids: CASSYNIMNTEAFF. CDR3 bases: TGTGCCAGCAGTTACAACATCATGAACACTGAAGCTTTCTTT.

The rearrangement uses TRBV25-1 and TRBJ2-5, with D perhaps matching TRBD1 (6 bases). The CDR3 loop spans 15 amino acids. Germline-derived CDR1 and CDR2 are MGHDK and SYGVNS. V was trimmed by 2 bases and J by 1 base, leaving 11 bases between them. The CDR3 coding sequence is TGTGCCAGCAGTGAAATCGGACAGATCCAAGAGACCCAGTACTTC. It translates to CASSEIGQIQETQYF.

V gene TRBV6-1 combines with J gene TRBJ1-2, with 8 positions matching TRBD1. This CDR3 spans 14 amino acids. In germline, CDR1 is MNHNS, CDR2 SASEGT. Trimming removed 4 bases from V and 6 bases from J; junction bases left unmatched: 7. CDR3 DNA: TGTGCCAGCAGTGGTACCCAGGGGGCGGATGGCTACACCTTC. It yields the protein CASSGTQGADGYTF.